This T cell receptor beta chain was recovered during a study of cytomegalovirus exposure and HLA in healthy donors (dated by TCRdb to the late 2010s). General notes on the study: An earlier analysis of some 500 of the donors reported about 290 Gb of sequence data and 100 million to 140 million unique TCR beta sequences from 150 million to 200 million T cells. The study was designed to test whether signatures of past pathogen exposure could be identified by cataloging public T cell receptors. HLA typing included class I and class II loci at four-digit resolution. Five DR-DQ haplotypes were handled as single units for association and clustering, since linkage in the cohort was strong. Of the roughly 430 genotyped donors, approximately 82% fell in the genetic ancestry cluster associated with self-reported Caucasian donors. Roughly 320 gigabases of sequencing data and 91 million or so unique TCR sequences made up an early release that covered 500 to 650 HLA-typed donors. Across some 400 genotyped donors of the cohort, an average of about 240,000 unique TCR beta nucleotide sequences per donor were sequenced, and roughly 17% of those sequences were non-productive. A separate validation cohort of over 95 different subjects was used in addition to the approximately 670-subject first cohort. Every repertoire in the discovery cohort had been generated on one and the same sequencing platform. Donor age, sex, ethnicity and CMV serostatus were compiled together with the repertoire data. In a later genetic analysis, genome-wide SNP genotypes for about 55% of the 666 donors were used, and that subset was treated as a discovery cohort. Using immunosequencing, the study profiled T cell repertoires from around 670 subjects and related those repertoires to cytomegalovirus serostatus. To decide whether each TCR beta V gene segment behaved as functional or pseudogenic, an earlier analysis of 587 of the donors relied on high-throughput TCR beta sequencing. A later analysis re-analyzed previously published TCR beta repertoires from 666 donors and added high-resolution HLA genotyping to study TCR occurrence patterns. Rather than using new phenotypic data, the later analysis identified candidate immune exposures from TCR beta sequences and from how often those sequences occurred across donors. Typing coverage varied by locus: about 629-630 donors for A, B, C, DRB1 and DQB1; 522 for DQA1; about 570 for DPA1; 450 to 480 for DPB1. High-throughput TCR immunosequencing, statistical association of individual TCRs with disease status, and machine learning were combined to predict cytomegalovirus infection status. Results and caveats for the whole study, not just this receptor: In an earlier analysis of some 540 of the donors, most TCR beta V segments appeared in productive rearrangements about 87% or about 30% of the time, broadly matching IMGT annotations. At a false discovery rate of 0.05, a later analysis linked 16,951 TCR beta sequences to specific HLA alleles. According to a later analysis, parvovirus B19, influenza, CMV and Epstein-Barr virus appeared linked to several top co-occurrence clusters. Because HLA typing was unavailable for some donors at each locus, only the typed subset was used in association tests. Linkage disequilibrium might explain the correlated functional status among segregating V segments, but an unknown experimental factor could not be excluded. When HLA alleles, especially DR and DQ, strongly co-occurred, TCR associations were difficult to assign to individual alleles. According to a later analysis, most CMV-associated TCR beta chains appeared to be HLA-restricted, and the HLA associations seemed to be driven largely by CMV exposure. In vitro tests confirmed that three of the cytomegalovirus-associated TCR beta chains recognize cytomegalovirus antigens. In a later analysis, HLA-associated TCR beta chains were found to be more clonally expanded and to have lower generation probabilities than equally common non-associated chains. Because the 87-base-pair reads could not distinguish some IMGT-functional V segments, including TRBV6-2 and TRBV6-3, those segments were excluded. In a later genetic analysis, a missense DCLRE1C variant was associated with V-gene and J-gene trimming of TCR beta chains, and the association was replicated in an independent cohort. In a later analysis, TCR association rates were found to vary across HLA loci, with the most associated TCRs seen for DRB1 alleles and the fewest for HLA-C alleles. A further reported finding was that TCR beta sequences accurately predicted the HLA-A and HLA-B alleles for most subjects in the first cohort. The authors suggested that the approach could potentially be generalized to other disease states and immunological phenotypes. The sequencing pipeline was judged likely to have produced a cluster of highly shared sequence variants as a technical artifact. This cohort had only TCR beta chains sequenced, and the lack of alpha or paired-chain data limited which features could be detected. Compared with the roughly 700-donor mean, donors in an Asian-associated ancestry cluster had fewer N-insertions in productive TCRs, according to a later genetic analysis. Presence/absence analyses assumed roughly uniform sequencing depth across donors, an assumption that may not hold. CMV serostatus was the only immune exposure information available for the cohort. The classifier was reported to diagnose cytomegalovirus status with high specificity and sensitivity in both the original cohort and the validation cohort. Most TCR sequences were seen in very few donors, while some public TCRs were found in many individuals. In the study, roughly 160 TCR beta chains were listed as associated with cytomegalovirus. The earlier analysis of fewer than 750 of the donors excluded approximately 15 rarely observed V segments, including chromosome 9 orphons, because counts were too low.

The library came from the immunoSEQ multiplex PCR assay. The multiplex PCR relied on a mix of 60 forward primers for TCR Vbeta segments and 13 reverse primers for TCR Jbeta segments. The CDR3 region of rearranged TCR beta genes was amplified from genomic DNA with a multiplex PCR assay. On the Illumina HiSeq System, the amplified TCR beta libraries were sequenced as 87-base-pair reads. Per the source publication's procedure: A later analysis tallied around 82 million unique TCR beta chains across the 640 or so repertoires, and roughly 11 million of those chains were shared by two or more donors. Raw reads were error-corrected and collapsed into unique sequences with a nearest-neighbor algorithm that merged closely related sequences to remove PCR and sequencing errors. CDR3 sequences were aligned to IMGT reference sequences to assign V, D and J gene segments. For a sequence to be retained, at least a six-nucleotide match to both a V gene segment and a J gene segment was required. Rearrangements were classified as productive when the CDR3 lacked stop codons and remained in frame with V and J, and all other rearrangements were classified as non-productive. CDR3 was defined by IMGT convention, running from the second conserved V-encoded cysteine to the conserved J-encoded phenylalanine. The earlier analysis of roughly 590 of the donors excluded any sequence lacking an unambiguous match to a single V gene segment. In an earlier analysis of some 590 of the donors, a V segment was called functional when productive rearrangements were above 56.7%, and segregating when the standard deviation between donors exceeded 5%. A statistical classification framework was developed to diagnose cytomegalovirus status using the catalog of TCR beta chain sequences. V and J gene assignment, in a later analysis, came from comparing TCR nucleotide sequences with IMGT/GENE-DB human TR gene sequences. The TCRdist pipeline was used in a later analysis to assign CDR3 sequences and most-parsimonious VDJ recombination scenarios. A later analysis defined each TCR beta chain by its CDR3 amino acid sequence plus V-gene family, and excluded reads lacking a unique V-gene family. As a way to deal with suspected cross-contamination and a sequencing artifact, a later analysis dropped under 600 nucleotide sequences that were highly shared and had low generation probability. For each public chain, a later analysis derived a clonal expansion index from normalized ranks of inferred template counts within each repertoire. A later analysis computed generation probabilities with a VDJ recombination model fitted to out-of-frame rearrangements, and checked the results against IGoR. In a later analysis, TCR-TCR, TCR-HLA and TCR-CMV co-occurrence was scored with hypergeometric tests, and a repertoire-size bias correction was applied to TCR pairs. To estimate false discovery rates, a later analysis permuted the HLA or CMV assignments 20 times. In a later analysis, co-occurring TCRs were grouped using DBSCAN, with TCRdist sequence similarity added in when clustering inside HLA-allele-positive subsets. Repertoires with fewer than 30,000 or more than 120,000 public chains were left out of co-occurrence clustering, as were several repertoires with anomalous nucleotide sharing. TCRdb obtained this table from immuneACCESS and retained in-frame rearrangements with V and J assigned. These tables miss some clones; where compared with another copy, unresolved V genes account for less than half of the shortfall, and the remainder is unexplained. That table supplies the V and J calls and clone size; D and trimming were determined from the DNA. This sample's clone table shows roughly 120,000 clones. 3% to 4.5% of the sample comes from the top ten.

In total, just over 650 healthy bone marrow donors made up the cohort. All cohort members were sampled while nominally healthy, although unrecorded immune exposures were likely present. The donor tested CMV seronegative, placing the donor among the 352 seronegative members of the cohort. A peripheral blood sample was collected from each donor, and TCR beta sequencing was performed on peripheral blood mononuclear cells. The Qiagen DNeasy Blood Extraction Kit was used to extract genomic DNA from the blood cell samples. Taken from cysteine to phenylalanine, the CDR3 has 20 residues. Only the CDR3 DNA is retained, 60 bases long and in frame from the first base. The CDR1 and CDR2 encoded by the germline V gene (reference sequence) are LNHNV and YYDKDF. V sheds 0 bases and J sheds 3 bases, leaving 26 bases between their ends. As for this clone: Its antigen has not been determined.

The sequence was collected from a man aged 30 to 45 in good health and CMV-seronegative. Material: PBMCs. In this chain, TRBV15 is recombined with TRBJ2-5; TRBD1 is possibly the D segment (7 matching bases). DNA sequence: TGTGCCACCAGCAGAGATAAGGCCCTCGCGGGACAGAGGTCTAAAGAGACCCAGTACTTC. Translated, it reads CATSRDKALAGQRSKETQYF.